The clone carrying this T cell receptor (beta chain) was picked up a small number of times. Its cognate antigen is unknown. The data belong to a study of vaccination and CD4 T cells after COVID-19. Study details: According to the study, participants were given two doses of BNT162b2 or mRNA-1273 vaccine. Every culture used as a control got a CEFX pool, an HIV-1 Nef pool, or no peptide.

The junction had 11 bases not matched to a gene; V was cut back by 9 bases and J by 4 bases. This CDR3 comprises 15 residues. CDR1 is KGHDR, CDR2 SFDVKD, per germline. Sequencing of DNA taken from cultured CD4+ T cells relied on the Oncomine TCR Beta short-read assay. MiXCR, applied by TCRdb to the PCR reads, yields one record per CDR3 protein. The data show 9,000 to 10,000 distinct CDR3 sequences, 40% to 60% seen once. As for treatment: approximately 9-day PBMC culture with coronavirus spike peptide pools or control peptides (ViraFEST assay). Study-wide points: Only relatively few convalescent patients were studied, and early post-infection timepoints were not analyzed. Convalescent patients' clones that were vaccine-specific were spike mono-reactive in 304 of 307 cases.

The sequencing input was CD4+ T cells from blood, cultured in vitro. The TCR comes from a human donor who had recovered from COVID-19. This sequence joins TRBV24-1 and TRBJ2-3, with 8 bases lining up with TRBD2. For the CDR3, the DNA is TGTGCCACCGGAAAAAGCGGGAGTGCCGCAGATACGCAGTATTTT. It yields the protein CATGKSGSAADTQYF.